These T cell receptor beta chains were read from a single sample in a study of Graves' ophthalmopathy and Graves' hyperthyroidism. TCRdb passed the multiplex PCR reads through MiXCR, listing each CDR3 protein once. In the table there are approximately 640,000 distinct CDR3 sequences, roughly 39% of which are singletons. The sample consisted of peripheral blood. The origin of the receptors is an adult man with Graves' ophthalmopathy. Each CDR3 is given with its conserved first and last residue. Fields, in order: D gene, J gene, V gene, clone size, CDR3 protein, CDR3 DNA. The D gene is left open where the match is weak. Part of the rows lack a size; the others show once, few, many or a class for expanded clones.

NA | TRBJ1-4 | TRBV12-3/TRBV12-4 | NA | CASRFPGGQLHGPWEKLFF | TGTGCCAGCCGTTTCCCCGGTGGACAGCTACATGGACCGTGGGAAAAACTGTTTTTT
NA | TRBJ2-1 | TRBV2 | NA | CASSAKRAINEQFF | TGTGCCAGCAGCGCAAAAAGGGCAATCAATGAGCAGTTCTTC
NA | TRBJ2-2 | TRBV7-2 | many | CASSSSVAGELFF | TGTGCCAGCAGCTCCTCCGTGGCCGGGGAGCTGTTTTTT
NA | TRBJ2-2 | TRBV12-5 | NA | CASGLVVGELFF | TGTGCTAGTGGTTTGGTAGTCGGGGAGCTGTTTTTT
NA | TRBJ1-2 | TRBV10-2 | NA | CASPGDGYTF | TGCGCCAGCCCAGGGGATGGCTACACCTTC
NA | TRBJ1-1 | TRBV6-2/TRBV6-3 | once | CASSLREEHTEAFF | TGTGCCAGCTCACTCAGGGAGGAGCACACTGAAGCTTTCTTT
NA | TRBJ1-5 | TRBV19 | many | CASSTGFNQPQHF | TGTGCCAGTAGTACAGGGTTCAATCAGCCCCAGCATTTT
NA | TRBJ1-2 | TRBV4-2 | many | CASSQDIGTNYGYTF | TGTGCCAGCAGCCAAGATATAGGCACGAACTATGGCTACACCTTC
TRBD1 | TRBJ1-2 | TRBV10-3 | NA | CAISDGGTDPYGYTF | TGTGCCATCAGTGACGGAGGGACAGACCCCTATGGCTACACCTTC
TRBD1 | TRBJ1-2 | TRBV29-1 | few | CSVMDRGLSGYTF | TGCAGCGTCATGGACAGGGGGCTGTCTGGCTACACCTTC
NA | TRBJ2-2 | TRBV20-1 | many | CSARSPQSGGELFF | TGCAGTGCTAGATCACCCCAGTCCGGCGGGGAGCTGTTTTTT
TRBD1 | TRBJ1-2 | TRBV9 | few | CASSPLSGTGANYGYTF | TGTGCCAGCAGCCCGTTATCCGGGACAGGGGCTAACTATGGCTACACCTTC
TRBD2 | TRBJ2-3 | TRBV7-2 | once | CASSSSGATDTQYF | TGTGCCAGCAGCTCGAGCGGGGCCACAGATACGCAGTATTTT
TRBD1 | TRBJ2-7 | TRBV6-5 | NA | CASSYLGTGGAEQYF | TGTGCCAGCAGTTACTTAGGGACAGGGGGCGCCGAGCAGTACTTC
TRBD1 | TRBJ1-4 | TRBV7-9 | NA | CVSSSSTGGQEKLFF | TGTGTCAGCAGCTCCAGCACAGGGGGTCAGGAAAAACTGTTTTTT
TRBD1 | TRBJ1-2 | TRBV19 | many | CASSPGQGPWGYTF | TGTGCCAGTAGCCCCGGACAGGGCCCATGGGGCTACACCTTC
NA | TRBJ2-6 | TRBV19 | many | CASHRDSGANVLTF | TGTGCCAGTCACAGGGATTCAGGGGCCAACGTCCTGACTTTC
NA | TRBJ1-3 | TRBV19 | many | CASFQGGSGNTIYF | TGTGCCAGTTTCCAGGGAGGCTCTGGAAACACCATATATTTT
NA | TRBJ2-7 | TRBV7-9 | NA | CASSPPEGRASYEQYF | TGTGCCAGCAGCCCCCCGGAGGGCAGGGCCTCCTACGAGCAGTACTTC
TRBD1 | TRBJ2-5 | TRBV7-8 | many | CASSQGQGAVQETQYF | TGTGCCAGCAGCCAAGGACAGGGGGCGGTTCAAGAGACCCAGTACTTC
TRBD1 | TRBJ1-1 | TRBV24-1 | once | CATSDLGGTANTEAFF | TGTGCCACCAGTGATTTAGGCGGGACAGCGAACACTGAAGCTTTCTTT
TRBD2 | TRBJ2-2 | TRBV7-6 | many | CASSPHLAVGVPGELFF | TGTGCCAGCAGCCCGCACCTAGCGGTTGGGGTTCCCGGGGAGCTGTTTTTT
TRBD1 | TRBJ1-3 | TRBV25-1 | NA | CASSYRDRQVGNTIYF | TGTGCCAGCAGTTACCGGGACAGGCAAGTTGGAAACACCATATATTTT
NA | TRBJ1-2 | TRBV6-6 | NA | CASSRSRGGYTF | TGTGCCAGCAGCCGATCCAGGGGTGGCTACACCTTC
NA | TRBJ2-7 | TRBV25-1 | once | CASSDKLAYEQYF | TGTGCCAGCAGTGATAAACTGGCGTACGAGCAGTACTTC
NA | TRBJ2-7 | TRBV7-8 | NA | CASSSGWYEQYF | TGTGCCAGCAGCTCCGGATGGTACGAGCAGTACTTC
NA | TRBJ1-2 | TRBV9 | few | CASSPRRGADYGYTF | TGTGCCAGCTCACCTCGAAGGGGCGCGGACTATGGCTACACCTTC
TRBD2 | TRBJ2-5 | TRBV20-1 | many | CSARGLAGGGETQYF | TGCAGTGCTAGAGGGCTAGCGGGGGGCGGGGAGACCCAGTACTTC
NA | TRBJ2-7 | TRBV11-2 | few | CASSWGTGWGYEQYF | TGTGCCAGCAGTTGGGGGACCGGGTGGGGGTACGAGCAGTACTTC
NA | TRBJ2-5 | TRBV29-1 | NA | CSVAGRLETQYF | TGCAGCGTTGCTGGGCGATTGGAGACCCAGTACTTC
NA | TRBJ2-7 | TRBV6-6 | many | CASSYSRLSYEQYF | TGTGCCAGCAGTTACTCGAGGCTTTCCTACGAGCAGTACTTC
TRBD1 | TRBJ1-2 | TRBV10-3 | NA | CAISDLDREDYGYTF | TGTGCCATCAGTGACCTGGACAGGGAGGACTATGGCTACACCTTC
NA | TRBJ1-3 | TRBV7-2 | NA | CASSSDSPLDEHF | TGTGCCAGCAGTTCCGATTCCCCCCTGGACGAGCATTTT
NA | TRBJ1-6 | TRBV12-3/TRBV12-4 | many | CASSPYGGYNSPLHF | TGTGCCAGCAGCCCATATGGGGGGTATAATTCACCCCTCCACTTT
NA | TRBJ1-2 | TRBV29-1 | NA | CSVYLADTEYGYTF | TGCAGCGTCTACCTAGCGGACACGGAGTATGGCTACACCTTC
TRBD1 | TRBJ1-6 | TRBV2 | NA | CASRPGQGFGSPLHF | TGTGCCAGCAGACCGGGACAGGGGTTTGGATCACCCCTCCACTTT
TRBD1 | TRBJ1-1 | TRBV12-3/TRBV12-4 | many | CASTRGINTEAFF | TGTGCCAGCACCAGGGGGATCAACACTGAAGCTTTCTTT
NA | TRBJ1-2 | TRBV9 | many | CASSPEGYRTNYGYTF | TGTGCCAGCAGCCCCGAGGGGTACAGAACTAACTATGGCTACACCTTC
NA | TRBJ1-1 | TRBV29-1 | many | CSVDRPNTEAFF | TGCAGCGTTGACAGACCGAACACTGAAGCTTTCTTT
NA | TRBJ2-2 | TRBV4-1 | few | CASRQSGRRPAGELFF | TGCGCCAGCAGGCAGAGCGGCCGACGGCCCGCCGGGGAGCTGTTTTTT
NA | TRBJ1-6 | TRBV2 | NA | CASSGPGTNSPLHF | TGTGCCAGCAGTGGTCCGGGAACTAATTCACCCCTCCACTTT
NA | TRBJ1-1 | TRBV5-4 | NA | CASRDLRVTEAFF | TGTGCCAGCAGAGACCTCAGGGTCACTGAAGCTTTCTTT
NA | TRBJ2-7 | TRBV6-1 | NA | CASSPPQQGSYEQYF | TGTGCCAGCAGTCCCCCTCAACAGGGTTCCTACGAGCAGTACTTC
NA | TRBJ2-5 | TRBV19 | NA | CASSSTYVNQETQYF | TGTGCCAGCAGCTCGACATATGTTAACCAAGAGACCCAGTACTTC
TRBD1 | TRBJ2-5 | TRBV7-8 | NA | CASSPAGTVFQETQYF | TGTGCCAGCAGTCCTGCCGGGACAGTGTTCCAAGAGACCCAGTACTTC
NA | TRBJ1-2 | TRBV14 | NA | CASSKMERNYGYTF | TGTGCCAGCTCAAAGATGGAGAGAAACTATGGCTACACCTTC
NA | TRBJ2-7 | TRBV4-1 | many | CASSQGQGVEQYF | TGCGCCAGCAGCCAGGGGCAGGGAGTTGAGCAGTACTTC
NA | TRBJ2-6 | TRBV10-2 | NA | CASSGRDSGANVLTF | TGCGCCAGCAGTGGACGGGATTCTGGGGCCAACGTCCTGACTTTC
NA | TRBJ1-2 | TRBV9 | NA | CASRPDSFEGYTF | TGTGCCAGCAGACCCGACAGCTTTGAAGGCTACACCTTC
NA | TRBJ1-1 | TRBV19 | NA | CASRKQDILNTKAFF | TGTGCCAGTAGAAAACAGGACATCTTGAACACTAAAGCTTTCTTT
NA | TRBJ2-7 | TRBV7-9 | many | CASSLGYTYEQYF | TGTGCCAGCAGCTTAGGGTATACCTACGAGCAGTACTTC
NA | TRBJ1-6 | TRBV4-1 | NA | CASSQVSQTNSPLHF | TGCGCCAGCAGCCAAGTCTCCCAGACCAATTCACCCCTCCACTTT
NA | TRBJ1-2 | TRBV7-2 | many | CASSLAVGNGYTF | TGTGCCAGCAGCTTAGCGGTAGGGAATGGCTACACCTTC
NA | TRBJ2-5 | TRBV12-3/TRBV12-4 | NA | CASSFGGPTVF | TGTGCCAGCAGTTTCGGCGGCCCAACAGTCTTC
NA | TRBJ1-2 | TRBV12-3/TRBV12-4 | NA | CASSSGRDDYGYTF | TGTGCCAGCAGTTCCGGACGGGACGACTATGGCTACACCTTC
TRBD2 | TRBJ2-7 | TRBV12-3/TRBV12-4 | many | CASRERELGYEQYF | TGTGCCAGCAGGGAGCGGGAGTTGGGTTACGAGCAGTACTTC
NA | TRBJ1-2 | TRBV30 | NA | CAWSSEYHGGYTF | TGTGCCTGGAGTTCTGAATACCACGGTGGCTACACCTTC